The clone carrying this T cell receptor beta chain came up a few times. Time point of the sample: newly diagnosed GD, antithyroid drugs for less than 3 months. Isolated PBMC RNA provided the starting material for the TCR library. Assembly of TCR beta libraries relied on iRepertoire HTBI primers together with Arm-PCR of CDR3 regions. One entry per CDR3 protein, called by TCRdb with MiXCR from the multiplex PCR reads. This sample has about 610,000 distinct CDR3 sequences; around 15% occur once, and the top ten carry around 12%. The data were taken from a study of regulatory T cells in long-lasting Graves disease. Per the germline V gene, CDR1 is SGHKS and CDR2 is YYEKEE (reference sequence). V lost 3 bases to trimming and J lost 4 bases; unmatched junction nucleotides: 6. The CDR3 has 14 amino acids. These data also featured in a second study, about T cells in Graves' hyperthyroidism and ophthalmopathy.

This clonotype was sampled from a man younger than 30 with Graves disease. The source material was peripheral blood mononuclear cells (PBMCs), sampled at new diagnosis, from a patient treated with antithyroid drugs. The chain couples TRBV5-5 to TRBJ2-5, with 7 positions matching TRBD2. CDR3 nucleotide sequence: TGTGCCAGCAGCTGGGAGGGGATAAGAGAGACCCAGTACTTC. Translated: CASSWEGIRETQYF.